The 7 T cell receptor beta chains below come from one sample, sequenced in a study of blood T cell repertoires in COVID-19. TCRdb's table, derived via immunoSEQ multiplex PCR, lists solely in-frame clones and lacks some. The data contain 250,000 to 300,000 clones, roughly 90% of them singletons. Sequenced input: peripheral blood. These TCRs come from a woman aged 25 to 45 with COVID-19, enrolled during active disease.

This clone has just a few counts. The V and J genes are TRBV19 and TRBJ2-5; 8 bases align to TRBD2. Germline V CDR1 and CDR2: LNHDA, SQIVND (reference sequence). The CDR3 length is 15 residues. Losses at the gene ends were 7 bases for V and 4 bases for J; bases not matched to a gene: 11. The CDR3 is CASTQTGTSLETQYF. The CDR3 region has the DNA TGTGCCAGTACCCAAACCGGGACTAGTCTAGAGACCCAGTACTTC.

This clone has just a few counts. The V call is TRBV4-1, the J call TRBJ2-7; 10 bases are shared with TRBD2. Germline V gene data show CDR1 as MGHRA and CDR2 as YSYEKL. The CDR3 length is 16 residues. Germline trimming cut 2 bases from V and 0 bases from J; bases unmatched to any gene: 4. CDR3 amino acids: CASSQLTSGVSYEQYF. Written as DNA, the CDR3 is TGCGCCAGCAGCCAACTTACTAGCGGGGTCTCCTACGAGCAGTACTTC.

The rearrangement uses TRBV14 and TRBJ2-1; 10 nucleotides align to TRBD1. Trimming at V came to 4 bases and at J to 10 bases, leaving 16 bases not matched to a gene. The CDR3 is 17 amino acids. Germline CDR1 and CDR2: SGHDN and FVKESK. CDR3 region: CASSLPSVTGGLGEQFF. For the CDR3, the DNA is TGTGCCAGCAGCCTACCCTCTGTGACAGGGGGCCTTGGGGAGCAGTTCTTC.

The chain links TRBV6-1 to TRBJ1-1, with D possibly being TRBD1 (6 bases). This CDR3 is 12 amino acids long. The V gene lost 2 bases and the J gene lost 10 bases, with 11 bases spanning the gap. The germline gives CDR1 MNHNS, CDR2 SASEGT. For the CDR3, the DNA is TGTGCCAGCAGTGAACCAGGGGCTGGAGCTTTCTTT. Its protein is CASSEPGAGAFF.

The chain joins TRBV7-8 to TRBJ2-1, with a possible D match to TRBD2 (6 bases). The CDR3 has 16 amino acids. V lost 4 bases and J lost 0, with 13 bases in between. Germline V lookup: CDR1 SGHVS, CDR2 FQNEAQ. The CDR3 sequence: CASSSRDSSSYNEQFF. The CDR3 coding sequence is TGTGCCAGCAGCTCCAGGGACTCCAGCTCCTACAATGAGCAGTTCTTC. The full variable domain, its missing parts supplied by reference TRBV7-8 and TRBJ2-1, is GAGVSQSPRYKVAKRGQDVALRCDPISGHVSLFWYQQALGQGPEFLTYFQNEAQLDKSGLPSDRFFAERPEGSVSTLKIQRTQQEDSAVYLCASSSRDSSSYNEQFFGPGTRLTVL.

This chain links TRBV6-5 with TRBJ2-1, with 7 bases aligning to TRBD2. CDR1 and CDR2 (germline): MNHEY, SVGAGI. V shed 0 bases, J shed 3 bases, and the junction held 2 bases outside the gene matches. The CDR3 has 15 residues. The CDR3 sequence: CASSYSGDYYNEQFF. In nucleotides, the CDR3 is TGTGCCAGCAGTTACTCGGGGGACTACTACAATGAGCAGTTCTTC.

The chain links TRBV29-1 to TRBJ2-7; 7 bases align to TRBD2. The V gene's germline CDR1 is SQVTM and CDR2 ANQGSEA. V was pared by 4 bases and J by 7 bases, with 7 bases of the junction left unmatched. The CDR3 sequence is 12 residues long. The CDR3 reads CSVVGGRLEQYF. The DNA for the CDR3 is TGCAGCGTTGTCGGGGGGAGACTGGAGCAGTACTTC.